The subject of this entry is one T cell receptor beta chain. No cognate antigen has been identified for it. There are no base qualities to consult, and no much larger clone falls within one base. RNA was extracted with the RNeasy kit and roughly 0.5 to 1 ug was reverse transcribed using random hexamers. TCR beta CDR3 regions were amplified with the immunoSEQ multiplex PCR assay covering 54 Vbeta and 13 Jbeta segments. PCR amplification bias was corrected by using a synthetic template baseline for primer optimization and computational correction. In the source study's methods: Only productive sequences were kept, with reads annotated to V, D and J genes according to IMGT and analyzed in immunoSEQ Analyzer. Clonality was computed as one minus Shannon entropy normalized by log2 of the number of productive unique sequences. For each patient and control, public and private clones were evaluated within the 100 most prevalent clones. Clones were defined as Susac-specific when absent from the healthy and MS cohorts, from about 1,100 published viral clones and from other ImmuneACCESS disease sequences. TCRdb took the public reads, trimmed them with fastp at Q25, ran MiXCR for clone calling and kept in-frame beta chains. Each record represents a unique CDR3 protein, reported with the most common genes and DNA among its rows. The V and J calls follow TCRdb's processing rather than the paper's. The sample table records tens of thousands of distinct CDR3 sequences; nearly 95% of these occur just once. 0.41% of the sample lies in the top ten.

The entry originates in a study of CD8 T cells in Susac syndrome (dated by TCRdb to the late 2010s). For the wider study: Repertoire sequencing was used to test whether CD8+ T cell activation and differentiation in Susac syndrome was antigen driven. The study compared CD8+ T cell repertoire clonality among about a dozen healthy donors, approximately 14 Susac syndrome patients and fewer than 19 multiple sclerosis patients. Broader findings and caveats from the paper: The study acknowledged that relatively few individuals were included in the TCR sequencing and HLA analysis.

Inclusive of the bounding cysteine and phenylalanine, the CDR3 is 14 residues long. Only the CDR3 portion is preserved as DNA: 42 bases, with reading frame beginning at the first base. CDR1 and CDR2 were assigned from the germline V gene (reference sequence) as SEHNR and FQNEAQ. V is pared back by 1 base and J by 4 bases, with 9 bases lying between the germline termini. High-throughput TCR beta sequencing profiled peripheral blood CD8+ and CD4+ T cells from healthy donors, Susac syndrome patients and multiple sclerosis patients. Healthy donors were age- and sex-matched controls. CD8+ TEMRA cells were enriched by FACS, while bulk CD8+ and CD4+ T cells were purified by magnetic negative isolation. Blood was drawn into EDTA tubes, processed within 24 hours, and PBMCs were isolated by density gradient centrifugation. PBMCs intended for TCR sequencing were cryopreserved in liquid nitrogen and thawed later in a water bath at 37 degrees C. Purity of sorted or isolated CD4+, CD8+ and CD8+ TEMRA cells was at least 90%.

The chain employs TRBV7-9 and TRBJ2-3; the D region possibly corresponds to TRBD2 (6 bases align). This sequence originates from a human donor in good health. Source material: CD8+ T cells from PBMCs. The nucleotide sequence reads TGTGCCAGCAGCTTAGTGGGGGACTCAGATACGCAGTATTTT. This is translated as CASSLVGDSDTQYF. Extended through the reference TRBV7-9 and TRBJ2-3 proteins, this CDR3 yields the full variable domain: DTGVSQNPRHKITKRGQNVTFRCDPISEHNRLYWYRQTLGQGPEFLTYFQNEAQLEKSRLLSDRFSAERPKGSFSTLEIQRTEQGDSAMYLCASSLVGDSDTQYFGPGTRLTVL.